This is a list of T cell receptor beta chains from one sample in a study of cytomegalovirus exposure and HLA in healthy donors. The protocol was immunoSEQ multiplex PCR, while the TCRdb copy is restricted to in-frame clones and leaves out a portion. The sample shows about 98,000 clones, roughly 76% of them seen only once. The sequenced sample was PBMCs. The receptors were sampled from a human donor in good health. Each CDR3 is given with its conserved first and last residue. Each record gives: J gene, V gene, clone size, D gene, CDR3 protein, CDR3 DNA. D genes are given only for firm matches. The listing skips clone size in some rows; elsewhere it reads once, few, many or a size class.

>TRBJ1-3|TRBV19|-|-
CASIFRGYNGNTIYF
TGTGCCAGTATTTTCAGGGGTTATAATGGAAACACCATATATTTT
>TRBJ2-5|TRBV30|-|TRBD1
CAWSVDRARETQYF
TGTGCCTGGAGTGTAGACAGGGCGCGGGAGACCCAGTACTTC
>TRBJ1-1|TRBV6-5|-|TRBD1
CASSYRQSTGPTEAFF
TGTGCCAGCAGTTACCGCCAATCGACAGGGCCCACTGAAGCTTTCTTT
>TRBJ1-2|TRBV19|-|TRBD1
CASRDSGTVNYGYTF
TGTGCCAGTAGGGACTCCGGGACAGTCAACTATGGCTACACCTTC
>TRBJ2-5|TRBV19|-|-
CASSPTGETQYF
TGTGCCAGTAGCCCGACAGGAGAGACCCAGTACTTC
>TRBJ1-4|TRBV2|-|-
CASRIGPEKLFF
TGTGCCAGCAGAATTGGGCCTGAAAAACTGTTTTTT
>TRBJ1-1|TRBV19|-|-
CASKPGMNTEAFF
TGTGCCAGTAAACCGGGGATGAACACTGAAGCTTTCTTT
>TRBJ2-5|TRBV5-1|few|TRBD2
CASSARASGVRSQETQYF
TGCGCCAGCAGCGCGAGGGCTAGCGGGGTCAGGAGCCAAGAGACCCAGTACTTC
>TRBJ2-7|TRBV7-8|-|TRBD2
CASSLALLAGYEQYF
TGTGCCAGCAGCTTAGCGTTACTAGCGGGTTACGAGCAGTACTTC
>TRBJ2-7|TRBV5-4|few|-
CASSSKTSSYEQYF
TGTGCCAGCAGCAGTAAGACAAGCTCCTACGAGCAGTACTTC
>TRBJ2-7|TRBV11-2|few|-
CASSFDTKSYEQYF
TGTGCCAGCAGCTTTGACACCAAATCCTACGAGCAGTACTTC
>TRBJ2-7|TRBV11-2|-|-
CASSPLRGSDEQYF
TGTGCCAGCAGCCCCCTGAGGGGGTCCGACGAGCAGTACTTC
>TRBJ2-7|TRBV7-8|-|-
CASSLAGHPYEQYF
TGTGCCAGCAGCTTAGCCGGACATCCCTACGAGCAGTACTTC
>TRBJ2-3|TRBV6-4|-|-
CASSPDFGDTQYF
TGTGCCAGCAGTCCGGACTTCGGAGATACGCAGTATTTT
>TRBJ1-1|TRBV9|-|-
CASTPGYTEAFF
TGTGCCAGCACCCCGGGTTACACTGAAGCTTTCTTT
>TRBJ1-5|TRBV6-6|-|-
CASSYAAGPRGSPQHF
TGTGCCAGCAGTTACGCGGCCGGGCCTCGGGGGTCGCCCCAGCATTTT
>TRBJ1-1|TRBV18|-|-
CASSPGQNTEAFF
TGTGCCAGCTCCCCAGGCCAGAACACTGAAGCTTTCTTT
>TRBJ2-2|TRBV19|-|TRBD2
CASSGTSGFANTGELFF
TGTGCCAGTAGTGGGACTAGCGGCTTCGCGAACACCGGGGAGCTGTTTTTT
>TRBJ1-1|TRBV19|-|TRBD1
CASSTTGGMNTEAFF
TGTGCCAGTAGTACAACAGGGGGCATGAACACTGAAGCTTTCTTT
>TRBJ1-4|TRBV30|few|-
CAWSAWQGILGEKLFF
TGTGCCTGGAGTGCTTGGCAGGGGATTCTGGGGGAAAAACTCTTTTTT
>TRBJ1-3|TRBV19|-|-
CASNFRETGNTIYF
TGTGCCAGTAATTTCAGGGAAACTGGAAACACCATATATTTT
>TRBJ2-2|TRBV5-4|-|TRBD2
CASSLDPGRTGELFF
TGTGCCAGCAGCTTGGACCCCGGGAGGACCGGGGAGCTGTTTTTT
>TRBJ2-2|TRBV2|once|-
CASSVLGELFF
TGTGCCAGCAGTGTTCTCGGGGAGCTGTTTTTT
>TRBJ2-1|TRBV6-1|-|TRBD2
CASSRAGGPGEQFF
TGTGCCAGCAGTCGTGCGGGGGGGCCGGGAGAGCAGTTCTTC
>TRBJ2-1|TRBV4-1|-|TRBD2
CASSQESLAGGPSSYNEQFF
TGCGCCAGCAGCCAAGAAAGTCTAGCGGGGGGGCCAAGCTCCTACAATGAGCAGTTCTTC
>TRBJ2-2|TRBV4-1|-|TRBD1
CASSQDQDRALNTGELFF
TGCGCCAGCAGCCAAGATCAAGACAGGGCCCTAAACACCGGGGAGCTGTTTTTT
>TRBJ1-2|TRBV7-9|-|-
CATAAAARYGYTF
TGTGCCACCGCGGCGGCGGCCCGCTATGGCTACACCTTC
>TRBJ1-1|TRBV7-2|few|-
CASSLDSQGNTEAFF
TGTGCCAGCAGCTTAGATAGTCAGGGGAACACTGAAGCTTTCTTT
>TRBJ1-1|TRBV10-2|-|-
CASRDSTEAFF
TGCGCCAGCAGGGACAGCACTGAAGCTTTCTTT
>TRBJ1-2|TRBV4-1|-|-
CASSQEIQGDYGYTF
TGCGCCAGCAGCCAAGAGATACAGGGAGACTATGGCTACACCTTC
>TRBJ2-1|TRBV6-1|-|-
CASSEALEYPYNEQFF
TGTGCCAGCAGTGAAGCGCTAGAGTACCCCTACAATGAGCAGTTCTTC
>TRBJ1-2|TRBV6-4|few|-
CASSDFSGGARSGYTF
TGTGCCAGCAGTGACTTCTCTGGGGGGGCACGGAGTGGCTACACCTTC
>TRBJ1-5|TRBV19|once|-
CASNTGKGQPQHF
TGTGCCAGTAATACAGGGAAGGGCCAGCCCCAGCATTTT
>TRBJ1-1|TRBV5-5|-|TRBD1
CASSFAGTGQFDTEAFF
TGTGCCAGCAGTTTTGCCGGGACAGGGCAATTCGACACTGAAGCTTTCTTT
>TRBJ1-2|TRBV7-6|-|TRBD1
CASSLLTGSYGYTF
TGTGCCAGCAGCCTCTTGACAGGGTCCTATGGCTACACCTTC
>TRBJ2-3|TRBV5-6|once|TRBD2
CASSDERGGTDTQYF
TGTGCCAGCAGCGACGAGCGGGGGGGCACAGATACGCAGTATTTT
>TRBJ2-7|TRBV13|-|TRBD1
CASSAGQGIYEQYF
TGTGCCAGCAGCGCGGGACAGGGGATCTACGAGCAGTACTTC
>TRBJ1-3|TRBV6-6|few|-
CASSLDSGNTIYF
TGTGCCAGCAGCCTAGATTCTGGAAACACCATATATTTT
>TRBJ2-3|TRBV6-1|-|-
CASSDLLGTPTDTQYF
TGTGCCAGCAGTGATTTATTAGGGACTCCAACAGATACGCAGTATTTT
>TRBJ2-1|TRBV5-1|-|TRBD1
CASSLDLTGGNEQFF
TGCGCCAGCAGCTTGGACCTGACAGGGGGCAATGAGCAGTTCTTC
>TRBJ2-7|TRBV30|-|-
CAWSWRGDRYEQYF
TGTGCCTGGAGTTGGAGGGGTGATCGCTACGAGCAGTACTTC
>TRBJ1-1|TRBV19|few|-
CASSILPTMNTEAFF
TGTGCCAGTAGTATCCTCCCTACGATGAACACTGAAGCTTTCTTT
>TRBJ1-3|TRBV5-1|few|TRBD1
CASSQGVSGNTIYF
TGCGCCAGCAGCCAGGGGGTCTCTGGAAACACCATATATTTT